Listed below are T cell receptor beta chains from one sample, sequenced in a study of OX40 agonist ivuxolimab in advanced cancers. Assay used: immunoSEQ multiplex PCR; TCRdb lists only in-frame clones, some missing. The sample lists about 61,000 clones; 85% to 90% were seen once. The specimen comprised CD4+ or CD8+ T cells sorted from blood, sampled in a trial of the OX40 agonist ivuxolimab. The receptor set was obtained from an adult with an advanced solid tumor such as melanoma, head and neck, liver or kidney cancer. Each CDR3 is given without its conserved first and last residue. The D gene is left open where the match is weak.

d_gene	j_gene	v_gene	CDR3aa
.	TRBJ2-3	TRBV5-6	ASSAYTDTQY
TRBD1	TRBJ2-1	TRBV9	ASSVRDRGRLDEQF
TRBD2	TRBJ2-5	TRBV7-7	ASSLFSGGRETQY
TRBD1	TRBJ1-4	TRBV7-9	ASSARGANEKLF
.	TRBJ1-4	TRBV30	AWTETATNEKLF
.	TRBJ2-5	TRBV21-1	ASRPTGCGTGSQETQY
TRBD1	TRBJ2-5	TRBV7-7	ASSSGQGASGETQY
.	TRBJ2-3	TRBV10-1	ASSDRRSSTDTQY
.	TRBJ2-2	TRBV4-3	ASSQGGLWGTGELF
.	TRBJ2-7	TRBV11-2	ASSLESGYKYEQY
.	TRBJ1-2	TRBV6-5	ASSEAVSYGYT
.	TRBJ1-1	TRBV10-3	AISEAIDREAF
.	TRBJ2-2	TRBV9	ASSAQVATGELF
TRBD2	TRBJ2-2	TRBV7-9	ASSSLAGGTLSAGELF
.	TRBJ2-5	TRBV7-2	ASSLAQGVGETQY
TRBD2	TRBJ2-1	TRBV2	ASSESGTSSFYNEQF
.	TRBJ1-1	TRBV11-2	ASSLTEAF
.	TRBJ2-1	TRBV20-1	SASGRNEQF
TRBD2	TRBJ2-3	TRBV11-1	ASSTLAGVPDTQY
.	TRBJ1-3	TRBV5-1	ASSLAASVSSGNTIY
.	TRBJ2-1	TRBV5-1	ASSLTREYEQF